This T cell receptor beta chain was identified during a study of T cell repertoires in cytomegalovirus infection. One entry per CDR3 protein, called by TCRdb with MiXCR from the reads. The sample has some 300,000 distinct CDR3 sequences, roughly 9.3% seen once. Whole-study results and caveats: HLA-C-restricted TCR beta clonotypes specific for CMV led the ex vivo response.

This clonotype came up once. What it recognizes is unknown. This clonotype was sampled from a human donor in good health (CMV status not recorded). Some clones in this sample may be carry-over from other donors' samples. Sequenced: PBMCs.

The CDR3 sequence: CASSLIQAEVTEAFF. CDR3 DNA sequence: TGCGCCAGCAGCCTCATACAGGCCGAGGTGACTGAAGCTTTCTTT. V is TRBV5-1 and J is TRBJ1-1; D is perhaps TRBD1 (5 bases). The CDR3 is 15 amino acids. V was trimmed by 4 bases and J by 5 bases, leaving 18 bases between them. Germline V CDR1 and CDR2: SGHRS, YFSETQ. Complete variable domain (other parts from reference TRBV5-1 and TRBJ1-1): KAGVTQTPRYLIKTRGQQVTLSCSPISGHRSVSWYQQTPGQGLQFLFEYFSETQRNKGNFPGRFSGRQFSNSRSEMNVSTLELGDSALYLCASSLIQAEVTEAFFGQGTRLTVV.